Below, 9 T cell receptor beta chains from the same sample are listed, as sequenced in a study of T cell repertoires in cytomegalovirus infection (dated by TCRdb to the late 2010s). Instrument used: Illumina HiSeq 1500. TCRdb handled the public reads itself, with Q25 trimming in fastp and clone calling in MiXCR, and kept productive beta chains. Here each entry gathers all rows of one CDR3 protein and keeps the most common genes and DNA. The sample table contains about 490,000 distinct CDR3 sequences; only one count was recorded for more than 20% of them. Under 15% of the sample is taken by the ten largest. What was sequenced was PBMCs. The receptors originated from a human donor in good health (CMV status not recorded). Some clones in this sample may be carry-over from other donors' samples.

This clonotype came up a few times. The chain combines TRBV24-1 with TRBJ1-2; D may be TRBD1 (5 bases). CDR3 length: 15 residues. V was clipped by 3 bases and J by 3 bases, with 13 bases between them. Germline CDR1 is KGHDR and CDR2 is SFDVKD. CDR3 residues: CATSDGAPAHYGYTF. The CDR3 bases are TGTGCCACCAGTGATGGGGCCCCGGCACACTATGGCTACACCTTC.

The V gene is TRBV29-1, the J gene TRBJ1-6; tentatively, D is TRBD1 (5 bases). V was trimmed by 7 bases and J by 5 bases, leaving 12 bases between them. CDR3 length equals 13 residues. CDR1 is SQVTM, CDR2 ANQGSEA, per germline. CDR3 sequence (DNA): TGCAGCGGAATGACAGATAATAATTCACCCCTCCACTTT. It translates to CSGMTDNNSPLHF.

This clonotype was seen ten or more times. V usage is TRBV7-2 and J usage is TRBJ2-5; possible D gene TRBD2, 6 bases. V gave up 3 bases and J gave up 4 bases, with 12 bases separating them. In germline, CDR1 is SGHTA, CDR2 FQGNSA. This CDR3 has 14 residues. The CDR3 protein is CASSFRGTGETQYF. The DNA for the CDR3 is TGTGCCAGCAGCTTCCGGGGGACGGGAGAGACCCAGTACTTC. Combining the CDR3 with reference TRBV7-2 and TRBJ2-5 gives the whole variable domain GAGVSQSPSNKVTEKGKDVELRCDPISGHTALYWYRQSLGQGLEFLIYFQGNSAPDKSGLPSDRFSAERTGGSVSTLTIQRTQQEDSAVYLCASSFRGTGETQYFGPGTRLLVL.

The genes are TRBV7-2 and TRBJ2-2, with 10 positions matching TRBD2. This CDR3 is 16 amino acids long. Germline CDR1 is SGHTA and CDR2 is FQGNSA. V lost 6 bases to trimming and J lost 6 bases; unmatched junction nucleotides: 10. CDR3 loop: CASRPQGSGRAGELFF. CDR3 sequence (DNA): TGTGCCAGCAGGCCGCAAGGGAGCGGGAGGGCCGGGGAGCTGTTTTTT.

This chain connects TRBV28 to TRBJ1-2; unclear D gene. Deletions cut 8 bases from V and 4 bases from J, with 14 bases between. Germline V CDR1 and CDR2: MDHEN, SYDVKM. CDR3 length equals 13 residues. The CDR3 loop reads CASVTGSSYGYTF. In nucleotides, the CDR3 is TGTGCCAGCGTTACGGGTAGTAGCTATGGCTACACCTTC.

Only a few counts were recorded for this clonotype. The chain recombines TRBV7-9 with TRBJ2-5, with 12 nucleotides matching TRBD2. The J segment lost 1 base and the V segment lost 4 bases, leaving 7 bases of the junction unmatched. The CDR3 covers 17 residues. Looked up from germline, CDR1 is SEHNR and CDR2 is FQNEAQ (reference sequence). The CDR3 sequence: CASSSREGLAGQETQYF. The CDR3 region has the DNA TGTGCCAGCAGCTCCAGAGAGGGACTAGCGGGCCAAGAGACCCAGTACTTC.

This clonotype showed up just a few times. The genes are TRBV12-3 or TRBV12-4 and TRBJ2-1, with D uncertain. This CDR3 is built from 11 residues. Trimming took off 3 bases at V and 10 bases at J, with 7 bases between the two ends. The CDR3 region is CASSFTREQFF. CDR3 coding DNA: TGTGCCAGCAGTTTTACTCGCGAGCAGTTCTTC.

This sequence joins TRBV5-4 and TRBJ2-7; 8 bases line up with TRBD1. V lost 2 bases to trimming and J lost 7 bases; unmatched junction nucleotides: 14. The CDR3 covers 16 residues. Germline values: CDR1 SGHNT, CDR2 YYREEE (reference sequence). The CDR3 spells CASSFLATGVPKEQYF. CDR3 in DNA: TGTGCCAGCAGCTTCCTCGCGACAGGGGTCCCTAAAGAGCAGTACTTC.

V is TRBV6-1 and J is TRBJ1-2, with D hard to call. Germline loops: CDR1 MNHNS, CDR2 SASEGT. The CDR3 loop spans 12 amino acids. Trimming removed 0 bases from V and 4 bases from J, with 3 bases in between. CDR3 amino acids: CASSEAIYGYTF. In nucleotides, the CDR3 is TGTGCCAGCAGTGAAGCAATCTATGGCTACACCTTC.